This T cell receptor beta chain appears in the sequencing data of a study of cytomegalovirus exposure and HLA in healthy donors. Looked up from germline, CDR1 is MDHEN and CDR2 is SYDVKM. The length of the CDR3 is 17 residues. Trimming cost V 2 bases and J 1 base, with 17 bases left between them. The PCR used 60 Vbeta and 13 Jbeta primers. Measured with immunoSEQ multiplex PCR; TCRdb has only the in-frame clones, and not every one. In total, the table holds about 160,000 clones. Sequences were obtained from PBMCs. This rearrangement joins TRBV28 to TRBJ2-5; tentatively, D is TRBD1 (7 bases). The source is a man in his thirties or forties in good health and CMV-seronegative. CDR3 sequence reads: CASSLISGGLFQETQYF. CDR3 DNA sequence: TGTGCCAGCAGTTTAATATCAGGGGGGCTTTTCCAAGAGACCCAGTACTTC.